These 26 T cell receptor beta chains were all obtained from the same sample, sequenced in a study of blood T cell repertoires in COVID-19. Libraries were prepared by immunoSEQ multiplex PCR; TCRdb keeps only in-frame clonotypes and omits some of them. The sample shows approximately 170,000 clones, about 87% of them seen only once. The specimen was peripheral blood. The receptors here all came from a man between 60 and 70 years old with acute or convalescent COVID-19.

The chain recombines TRBV5-1 with TRBJ1-1; no clear D gene. The germline CDR1 and CDR2 sequences are SGHRS and YFSETQ. This CDR3 spans 15 amino acids. The ends were cut back, 1 base at V and 1 base at J, with 11 bases in the middle. The CDR3 nucleotides are TGCGCCAGCAGCTTGACCCCTAATGGGAACACTGAAGCTTTCTTT. Translation gives CASSLTPNGNTEAFF. Looking up the rest from reference TRBV5-1 and TRBJ1-1 gives the full variable domain: KAGVTQTPRYLIKTRGQQVTLSCSPISGHRSVSWYQQTPGQGLQFLFEYFSETQRNKGNFPGRFSGRQFSNSRSEMNVSTLELGDSALYLCASSLTPNGNTEAFFGQGTRLTVV.

This clone has only one observation. The chain combines TRBV19 with TRBJ1-1, with 8 bases lining up with TRBD1. Germline V CDR1 and CDR2: LNHDA, SQIVND (reference sequence). The CDR3 sequence is 15 residues long. V was pared by 7 bases and J by 1 base, with 8 bases of the junction left unmatched. The CDR3, as DNA: TGTGCCAGTATCGACCACAGGGGGAAGAACACTGAAGCTTTCTTT. This translates into CASIDHRGKNTEAFF. Complete variable domain (other parts from reference TRBV19 and TRBJ1-1): DGGITQSPKYLFRKEGQNVTLSCEQNLNHDAMYWYRQDPGQGLRLIYYSQIVNDFQKGDIAEGYSVSREKKESFPLTVTSAQKNPTAFYLCASIDHRGKNTEAFFGQGTRLTVV.

The genes are TRBV5-1 and TRBJ2-1; perhaps TRBD2 as D (6 bases). Germline-derived CDR1 and CDR2 are SGHRS and YFSETQ. V was shortened by 3 bases and J by 4 bases, with 17 bases between the two germline ends. This CDR3 has 16 amino acids. The CDR3 DNA is TGCGCCAGCAGCTCCACGGGACTCCCGTTATACAATGAGCAGTTCTTC. This encodes CASSSTGLPLYNEQFF.

The chain joins TRBV29-1 to TRBJ2-1; D possibly corresponds to TRBD1 (5 bases). V lost 0 bases and J 6 bases, leaving 15 bases between the germline ends. CDR3 length equals 15 residues. Germline CDR1 is SQVTM and CDR2 is ANQGSEA. DNA of the CDR3: TGCAGCGTTGAAGATGTGGACACAGTCATCAATGAGCAGTTCTTC. Its translation is CSVEDVDTVINEQFF.

V and J are TRBV28 and TRBJ2-7, with 11 bases lining up with TRBD1. V lost 5 bases, J lost 5 bases, and 11 bases stayed unmatched. The CDR3 has 16 amino acids. Per germline, CDR1 MDHEN and CDR2 SYDVKM. The CDR3: CASSPRLGQGGNEQYF. The CDR3 DNA follows: TGTGCCAGCAGTCCCCGCCTGGGACAGGGGGGTAACGAGCAGTACTTC.

V and J are TRBV7-9 and TRBJ2-2; 10 nucleotides line up with TRBD2. With 1 base clipped from V and 9 bases from J, the junction kept 5 bases outside the gene matches. The V gene's germline CDR1 is SEHNR and CDR2 FQNEAQ (reference sequence). CDR3 length: 15 residues. Here the CDR3 reads CASSLGSGGNRELFF. CDR3 nucleotides: TGTGCCAGCAGCTTAGGTAGCGGGGGGAACCGGGAGCTGTTTTTT.

The J gene is TRBJ1-4, the V gene TRBV4-1; D may be TRBD1 (5 bases). The CDR3 has 14 amino acids. Germline V lookup: CDR1 MGHRA, CDR2 YSYEKL. Trimming took off 4 bases at V and 8 bases at J, with 14 bases between the two ends. The CDR3: CASSLSGLGEKLFF. CDR3 DNA sequence: TGCGCCAGCAGCCTATCAGGGTTGGGAGAAAAACTGTTTTTT.

The chain recombines TRBV3-1 (or the pseudogene TRBV3-2) with TRBJ2-7; tentatively, D is TRBD2 (7 bases). The V end lost 4 bases, the J end lost 3 bases, and 13 bases lay between the germline ends. Germline CDR1 LGHDT, CDR2 YNNKEL (reference sequence). The CDR3 length is 14 residues. CDR3 DNA sequence: TGTGCCAGCAGCCGGGGGAGGGGGAACTACGAGCAGTACGTC. This translates into CASSRGRGNYEQYV.

The rearrangement uses TRBV15 and TRBJ1-1; 11 nucleotides agree with TRBD1. Germline V gives CDR1 LNHNV, CDR2 YYDKDF (reference sequence). The CDR3 contains 15 residues. After removal of 8 bases from V and 0 bases from J, the junction contained 5 bases not matched to a gene. CDR3 DNA: TGTGCCACCGACACGGGACAGGGGGTGAACACTGAAGCTTTCTTT. Amino acid sequence: CATDTGQGVNTEAFF. Full variable domain (rest looked up from reference TRBV15 and TRBJ1-1): DAMVIQNPRYQVTQFGKPVTLSCSQTLNHNVMYWYQQKSSQAPKLLFHYYDKDFNNEADTPDNFQSRRPNTSFCFLDIRSPGLGDTAMYLCATDTGQGVNTEAFFGQGTRLTVV.

J is TRBJ1-1 and V is TRBV7-9; TRBD1 agrees at 10 bases. After removal of 0 bases from V and 1 base from J, the junction contained 5 bases not matched to a gene. The CDR3 is 17 residues long. CDR1 is SEHNR and CDR2 is FQNEAQ in the germline V gene (reference sequence). The CDR3 sequence is CASSLAGQGMWNTEAFF. The CDR3 DNA is TGTGCCAGCAGCTTAGCGGGACAGGGGATGTGGAACACTGAAGCTTTCTTT.

The V and J genes are TRBV24-1 and TRBJ2-7; possible D gene TRBD1, 5 bases. Germline values: CDR1 KGHDR, CDR2 SFDVKD. The V end was cut by 3 bases, the J end by 3 bases, with 14 bases between. The CDR3 contains 15 residues. The CDR3 DNA reads TGTGCCACCAGTGATCCCGCACAAGGGGTCTACGAGCAGTACTTC. It specifies CATSDPAQGVYEQYF.

This chain links TRBV14 with TRBJ1-2; 8 bases are a match to TRBD1. After removal of 6 bases from V and 8 bases from J, the junction contained 8 bases not matched to a gene. Germline V CDR1 and CDR2: SGHDN, FVKESK. The length of the CDR3 is 13 residues. The CDR3 bases are TGTGCCAGCAGGTTGGGGGGACAGGACGGCTACACCTTC. As protein: CASRLGGQDGYTF.

The gene calls are TRBV18 and TRBJ2-3; 9 positions agree with TRBD2. Trimming at V came to 1 base and at J to 6 bases, leaving 5 bases not matched to a gene. Germline V gene data show CDR1 as KGHSH and CDR2 as LQKENI. CDR3 length: 15 residues. CDR3 sequence: CASSPLKRGVDTQYF. In DNA form, the CDR3 reads TGTGCCAGCTCACCACTAAAGCGGGGGGTGGATACGCAGTATTTT.

The gene calls are TRBV7-8 and TRBJ2-5; weak D call: TRBD1 (5 bases). Germline V gene sequence: CDR1 SGHVS, CDR2 FQNEAQ. Trimming took off 1 base at V and 5 bases at J, with 11 bases between the two ends. The CDR3 is 14 amino acids. This CDR3 reads CASSLDQGWETQYF. CDR3 coding DNA: TGTGCCAGCAGCTTAGATCAGGGTTGGGAGACCCAGTACTTC.

This chain uses TRBV7-9 with TRBJ1-1; 8 bases agree with TRBD1. Germline-derived CDR1 and CDR2 are SEHNR and FQNEAQ (reference sequence). The CDR3 totals 15 residues. Trimming removed 3 bases from V and 1 base from J; junction bases left unmatched: 4. The CDR3 region is CASSFRTGQNTEAFF. The CDR3 region has the DNA TGTGCCAGCAGCTTCCGGACAGGGCAGAACACTGAAGCTTTCTTT. Supplemented by reference TRBV7-9 and TRBJ1-1, the full variable domain reads DTGVSQNPRHKITKRGQNVTFRCDPISEHNRLYWYRQTLGQGPEFLTYFQNEAQLEKSRLLSDRFSAERPKGSFSTLEIQRTEQGDSAMYLCASSFRTGQNTEAFFGQGTRLTVV.

The J gene is TRBJ2-3, the V gene TRBV5-6; no definite D call. Germline CDR1 is SGHDT and CDR2 is YYEEEE. V lost 0 bases to trimming and J lost 0 bases, with 8 bases between them. The CDR3 runs to 15 residues. This chain's CDR3 is CASSLGRRSTDTQYF. The CDR3 DNA reads as TGTGCCAGCAGCTTGGGGCGCAGGAGCACAGATACGCAGTATTTT.

The chain employs TRBV21-1 and TRBJ1-4; the table's D call, TRBD1, was not checked against the DNA. TRBV21-1 is given as a pseudogene. The CDR3 spans 16 residues. The CDR3 loop is CASSSIGQGAGEKLFF. The CDR3 nucleotides read TGTGCCAGCAGCAGCATTGGACAGGGGGCCGGTGAAAAACTGTTTTTT.

This clone showed up just once. The V call is TRBV9, the J call TRBJ1-4; TRBD1 matches 7 bases. CDR3 length equals 14 residues. The germline CDR1 and CDR2 sequences are SGDLS and YYNGEE. The V segment lost 3 bases and the J segment 4 bases; nucleotides outside the gene matches: 3. CDR3 sequence reads: CASSAGGFNEKLFF. CDR3 DNA sequence: TGTGCCAGCAGCGCAGGGGGTTTTAATGAAAAACTGTTTTTT.

The V gene is TRBV11-3, the J gene TRBJ2-4; possibly TRBD2 for D (6 bases). Germline CDR1 and CDR2: SGHNT and YENEEA. The CDR3 is made up of 13 amino acids. V was shortened by 1 base and J by 8 bases, with 9 bases between the two germline ends. CDR3 nucleotide sequence: TGTGCCAGCAGCTTAGGAACGGGAGACATTCAGTACTTC. The encoded protein is CASSLGTGDIQYF.

This sequence joins TRBV4-1 and TRBJ1-1; 7 positions match TRBD1. CDR1 MGHRA and CDR2 YSYEKL come from the germline V gene. J lost 1 base, V lost 4 bases, and 3 bases had no gene match. This CDR3 is 14 amino acids long. The CDR3 here is CASSPYRGNTEAFF. The CDR3 DNA sequence: TGCGCCAGCAGCCCGTACAGGGGGAACACTGAAGCTTTCTTT.

The chain couples TRBV9 to TRBJ1-2, with 12 bases identical to TRBD1. The CDR3 has 16 amino acids. Per germline, CDR1 SGDLS and CDR2 YYNGEE. Trimming took 4 bases from V and 2 from J; bases not matched to a gene: 6. In nucleotides, the CDR3 is TGTGCCAGCAGCCATCCGGGACAGGGGGCGAACTATGGCTACACCTTC. Translated, it gives CASSHPGQGANYGYTF.

The gene calls are TRBV19 and TRBJ2-7; 9 bases align to TRBD2. The germline CDR1 and CDR2 sequences are LNHDA and SQIVND (reference sequence). V gave up 4 bases and J gave up 2 bases; unmatched junction bases: 0. The CDR3 length is 13 residues. CDR3 DNA sequence: TGTGCCAGTAGTACTAGCGGGGCCTACGAGCAGTACTTC. It yields the protein CASSTSGAYEQYF. Based on the CDR3 plus reference TRBV19 and TRBJ2-7, the full variable domain is DGGITQSPKYLFRKEGQNVTLSCEQNLNHDAMYWYRQDPGQGLRLIYYSQIVNDFQKGDIAEGYSVSREKKESFPLTVTSAQKNPTAFYLCASSTSGAYEQYFGPGTRLTVT.

This chain joins TRBV3-1 (or the pseudogene TRBV3-2) and TRBJ2-3, with 16 bases fitting TRBD2. The germline CDR1 and CDR2 sequences are LGHDT and YNNKEL (reference sequence). V gave up 4 bases and J gave up 5 bases; unmatched junction bases: 3. CDR3 length equals 16 residues. The CDR3 bases are TGTGCCAGCAGCCTGGGACTAGCGGGGGGGAGAGATACGCAGTATTTT. Its protein is CASSLGLAGGRDTQYF.

The chain has TRBV11-2 and TRBJ2-3, with 11 bases that match TRBD2. Unmatched junction bases numbered 11, after V lost 5 bases and J lost 4 bases. The germline V gene encodes CDR1 SGHAT and CDR2 FQNNGV. The CDR3 length is 17 residues. The chain's CDR3 is CASSNPGLAAGADTQYF. The CDR3 nucleotides are TGTGCCAGCAGCAACCCGGGACTAGCGGCGGGGGCAGATACGCAGTATTTT.

The chain combines TRBV5-6 with TRBJ2-3; D gene unclear. V lost 1 base and J lost 5, with 2 bases in between. The CDR3 contains 11 residues. Germline lookup yields CDR1 SGHDT and CDR2 YYEEEE. This chain's CDR3 is CASSLQDTQYF. The CDR3 region has the DNA TGTGCCAGCAGCTTGCAAGATACGCAGTATTTT.

Here the CDR3 DNA reads TGTGCCAGCAGCTTAGCCAAGGGGGCCTACGAGCAGTACTTC. It specifies CASSLAKGAYEQYF. The rearrangement joins TRBV7-8 to TRBJ2-7; D may be TRBD1 (6 bases). Trimming took off 0 bases at V and 2 bases at J, with 8 bases between the two ends. The CDR3 runs 14 residues. Germline V gives CDR1 SGHVS, CDR2 FQNEAQ.